The 2 T cell receptor beta chains presented below share a single source sample, sequenced in a study of cytomegalovirus exposure and HLA in healthy donors. The PCR employed 60 Vbeta primers together with 13 Jbeta primers. Measured with immunoSEQ multiplex PCR; TCRdb has only the in-frame clones, and not every one. This table has 100,000 to 150,000 clones, 65% to 75% appearing once. Sequencing used PBMCs. The receptors were sampled from a woman aged 45-65 years in good health and CMV-seropositive.

This chain connects TRBV7-9 to TRBJ2-7, with 11 nucleotides matching TRBD1. Germline V gene lookup returns CDR1 SEHNR and CDR2 FQNEAQ (reference sequence). The CDR3 spans 15 residues. V shed 4 bases and J 6 bases; nucleotides not matched to a gene: 8. The CDR3 bases are TGTGCCAGCAGCTCGCCAGGGACAGGGGGGGTCGAGCAGTACTTC. It codes for CASSSPGTGGVEQYF.

J is TRBJ2-3 and V is TRBV5-1, with TRBD2 as a possible D gene (5 bases). The CDR3 runs to 15 residues. CDR1 SGHRS and CDR2 YFSETQ come from the germline V gene. Trimming pared 3 bases from V and 2 bases from J, leaving 13 bases between. The CDR3 loop is CASSSRENITDTQYF. The CDR3 DNA reads TGCGCCAGCAGCTCCCGGGAAAATATCACAGATACGCAGTATTTT.